Below are 31 T cell receptor beta chains sequenced from a single sample in a study of T cell responses to AZD1222 COVID-19 vaccine (dated by TCRdb to 2020 to 2022). This sample's time point label indicates: about 28 days (+/-7) after the second vaccine dose. Libraries were constructed by the immunoSEQ multiplex PCR assay. What TCRdb holds here is the immuneACCESS table cut down to in-frame rearrangements. Part of the clones is not present; checked against another copy, under half of the missing clones reflect an unresolved V gene, and the others are unexplained. This sample lists 150,000 to 200,000 clones; around 93% were detected once. Jointly, the top ten make up 1% of the sample. Sequenced here: peripheral blood, sampled 28 days after the second AZD1222 dose. These receptors all stem from an adult who received the AZD1222 COVID-19 vaccine.

The V gene is TRBV7-2, the J gene TRBJ2-7; the D is unclear. Trimming took off 3 bases at V and 2 bases at J, with 11 bases between the two ends. In germline, CDR1 is SGHTA, CDR2 FQGNSA. The CDR3 has 14 residues. The CDR3 bases are TGTGCCAGCAGCTTCACAAGTGGCGCCTACGAGCAGTACTTC. Protein sequence: CASSFTSGAYEQYF.

J is TRBJ1-3 and V is TRBV25-1; D might be TRBD1 (6 bases). Between the trimmed V and J ends, which lost 6 bases and 4 bases, there was a span of 19 bases. Germline V gene sequence: CDR1 MGHDK, CDR2 SYGVNS. The CDR3 contains 16 residues. CDR3 nucleotide sequence: TGTGCCAGCAGCCCCTTCATGGACAGCTCAGGAAACACCATATATTTT. Translation: CASSPFMDSSGNTIYF.

This chain uses TRBV6-6 with TRBJ1-3; possible D gene TRBD1, 5 bases. CDR3 length: 16 amino acids. Per the germline V gene, CDR1 is MNHNY and CDR2 is SVGAGI (reference sequence). V was cut by 0 bases and J by 4 bases, with 13 bases left in between. CDR3 DNA: TGTGCCAGCAGTTACTCGTCAGGGCTGCAAGGAAACACCATATATTTT. Protein product: CASSYSSGLQGNTIYF.

This clone was counted a single time. This sample includes further DNA sequences coding for the same CDR3. The V gene is TRBV5-1, the J gene TRBJ1-5; 8 bases align to TRBD1. The V and J ends lost 2 bases and 1 base, in that order; junction bases with no gene match: 2. Looked up from germline, CDR1 is SGHRS and CDR2 is YFSETQ. This CDR3 comprises 15 residues. CDR3 in DNA: TGCGCCAGCAGCTTAGCAGGGGGCAGCAATCAGCCCCAGCATTTT. It yields the protein CASSLAGGSNQPQHF.

The chain combines TRBV11-3 with TRBJ2-1; 12 bases line up with TRBD2. Per the germline V gene, CDR1 is SGHNT and CDR2 is YENEEA. V shed 1 base, J shed 10 bases, and the junction held 2 bases outside the gene matches. This CDR3 comprises 14 residues. The CDR3 DNA is TGTGCCAGCAGCTTAGGACTAGCGGGGGAAGAGCAGTTCTTC. Translated, it gives CASSLGLAGEEQFF.

The chain combines TRBV18 with TRBJ2-7; 12 bases fit TRBD1. Germline values: CDR1 KGHSH, CDR2 LQKENI. Germline trimming cut 3 bases from V and 7 bases from J; bases unmatched to any gene: 7. This CDR3 has 15 residues. CDR3 nucleotide sequence: TGTGCCAGCTCACCCTCGGGACAGGGGGCAAAAGAGCAGTACTTC. It codes for CASSPSGQGAKEQYF.

The chain has TRBV30 and TRBJ1-1, with 11 bases that match TRBD1. The CDR3 loop spans 15 amino acids. V lost 1 base and J lost 1; bases outside the gene matches: 2. The germline gives CDR1 GTSNPN, CDR2 SVGIG (reference sequence). The CDR3 region is CAWSDGQGANTEAFF. Here the CDR3 DNA reads TGTGCCTGGAGTGACGGACAGGGGGCGAACACTGAAGCTTTCTTT. Based on the CDR3 plus reference TRBV30 and TRBJ1-1, the full variable domain is SQTIHQWPATLVQPVGSPLSLECTVEGTSNPNLYWYRQAAGRGLQLLFYSVGIGQISSEVPQNLSASRPQDRQFILSSKKLLLSDSGFYLCAWSDGQGANTEAFFGQGTRLTVV.

The chain employs TRBV19 and TRBJ1-2; 12 nucleotides align to TRBD1. CDR3 length: 14 residues. In germline, CDR1 is LNHDA, CDR2 SQIVND (reference sequence). Trimming removed 7 bases from V and 4 bases from J; junction bases left unmatched: 4. The CDR3 is CASKGQGAGYGYTF. Written as DNA, the CDR3 is TGTGCCAGTAAGGGACAGGGGGCTGGCTATGGCTACACCTTC.

The chain is built from TRBV6-5 and TRBJ2-7; 9 bases line up with TRBD1. This CDR3 has 15 amino acids. Germline V gene lookup returns CDR1 MNHEY and CDR2 SVGAGI. Losses at the gene ends were 0 bases for V and 7 bases for J; bases not matched to a gene: 7. DNA of the CDR3: TGTGCCAGCAGTTACTCGGAGACAGGGGGTGGGGAGCAGTACTTC. Amino acids: CASSYSETGGGEQYF.

CDR3 amino acids: CASSGAGYTGELFF. CDR3 coding DNA: TGTGCCAGCTCAGGCGCGGGTTACACCGGGGAGCTGTTTTTT. V gene TRBV18 combines with J gene TRBJ2-2; D may be TRBD2 (5 bases). Per the germline V gene, CDR1 is KGHSH and CDR2 is LQKENI. The CDR3 runs 14 residues. Trimming took off 5 bases at V and 3 bases at J, with 10 bases between the two ends.

The chain carries TRBV6-4 and TRBJ2-1, with 12 bases fitting TRBD2. CDR1 is MRHNA and CDR2 is SNTAGT in the germline V gene. CDR3 length: 16 residues. The ends lost 4 bases at V and 5 bases at J; junction bases unmatched: 6. The CDR3 DNA reads as TGTGCCAGCAGTGCCCTGACTAGCGGGGGAAACAATGAGCAGTTCTTC. This codes for CASSALTSGGNNEQFF.

The V and J genes are TRBV28 and TRBJ2-1; 8 bases fit TRBD1. CDR1 and CDR2 from the germline V gene are MDHEN and SYDVKM. This CDR3 contains 14 residues. Trimming at V came to 5 bases and at J to 4 bases, leaving 4 bases not matched to a gene. This CDR3 is CASSRDRGYNEQFF. CDR3 DNA: TGTGCCAGCAGTCGCGACAGGGGTTACAATGAGCAGTTCTTC.

The J gene is TRBJ1-1, the V gene TRBV28; D is unclear. The CDR3 consists of 13 residues. Germline lookup yields CDR1 MDHEN and CDR2 SYDVKM. Trimming pared 6 bases from V and 1 base from J, leaving 9 bases between. This chain's CDR3 is CASSPRPNTEAFF. The CDR3 nucleotides are TGTGCCAGCAGCCCTCGCCCGAACACTGAAGCTTTCTTT.

The genes are TRBV9 and TRBJ2-5; 8 bases line up with TRBD2. With V trimmed by 0 bases and J by 5 bases, 6 bases remained unmatched. CDR1 SGDLS and CDR2 YYNGEE come from the germline V gene. This CDR3 is 15 amino acids long. In DNA, the CDR3 is TGTGCCAGCAGCGTAGGGGAACTAGCGGTCGAGACCCAGTACTTC. Amino acid sequence: CASSVGELAVETQYF.

The chain has TRBV4-1 and TRBJ2-7; 9 bases match TRBD2. CDR3 length: 16 amino acids. Germline values: CDR1 MGHRA, CDR2 YSYEKL. Unmatched junction bases numbered 11, after V lost 4 bases and J lost 4 bases. The CDR3 here is CASSRASSGEGYEQYF. CDR3 DNA: TGCGCCAGCAGCCGCGCCTCTAGCGGGGAAGGGTACGAGCAGTACTTC.

J is TRBJ1-4 and V is TRBV6-5; D not resolved. The CDR3 has 12 amino acids. In germline, CDR1 is MNHEY, CDR2 SVGAGI. Trimming stripped 11 bases from V and 5 bases from J, with 12 bases between. CDR3 amino acids: CACHRSNEKLFF. The CDR3 nucleotides read TGTGCCTGCCACCGGAGCAATGAAAAACTGTTTTTT.

V gene TRBV7-9 combines with J gene TRBJ1-4; D may be TRBD1 (5 bases). Germline lookup yields CDR1 SEHNR and CDR2 FQNEAQ (reference sequence). The CDR3 is 14 residues long. V dropped 6 bases and J dropped 8 bases, with 16 bases sitting between them. CDR3 in DNA: TGTGCCAGCAGTACGCAGGGCCTACAAGAAAAACTGTTTTTT. It yields the protein CASSTQGLQEKLFF.

The V and J genes are TRBV24-1 and TRBJ2-7; weak D call: TRBD2 (5 bases). Trimming left V 7 bases short and J 3 bases short, with 9 bases between. Looked up from germline, CDR1 is KGHDR and CDR2 is SFDVKD. The CDR3 length is 12 residues. The CDR3 protein is CATSLRDYEQYF. The CDR3 DNA reads as TGTGCCACCAGCCTCCGGGACTACGAGCAGTACTTC.

The rearrangement joins TRBV2 to TRBJ1-1; D remains ambiguous. Trimming took off 4 bases at V and 1 base at J, with 4 bases between the two ends. The CDR3 extends over 12 amino acids. Germline values: CDR1 SNHLY, CDR2 FYNNEI. CDR3 residues: CASSAGNTEAFF. As DNA, the CDR3 is TGTGCCAGCAGTGCCGGGAACACTGAAGCTTTCTTT.

The chain uses TRBV18 and TRBJ1-1; D uncertain. Trimming removed 0 bases at V and 1 base at J, with 6 bases between. CDR3 length: 14 residues. The germline V gene has CDR1 KGHSH and CDR2 LQKENI. CDR3 in amino acids: CASSPPVSNTEAFF. As DNA, the CDR3 is TGTGCCAGCTCACCACCGGTTTCGAACACTGAAGCTTTCTTT.

This chain uses TRBV12-5 with TRBJ1-1; no definite D call. Germline-derived CDR1 and CDR2 are LGHNT and FRNRAP. This CDR3 has 14 amino acids. Trimming pared 0 bases from V and 0 bases from J, leaving 5 bases between. CDR3 sequence reads: CASGLVVMNTEAFF. Here the CDR3 DNA reads TGTGCTAGTGGTTTGGTAGTGATGAACACTGAAGCTTTCTTT. Combining the CDR3 with reference TRBV12-5 and TRBJ1-1 gives the whole variable domain DARVTQTPRHKVTEMGQEVTMRCQPILGHNTVFWYRQTMMQGLELLAYFRNRAPLDDSGMPKDRFSAEMPDATLATLKIQPSEPRDSAVYFCASGLVVMNTEAFFGQGTRLTVV.

J is TRBJ1-1 and V is TRBV29-1; no clear D gene. With 7 bases removed from V and 1 base from J, the gap between germline ends came to 10 bases. Germline loops: CDR1 SQVTM, CDR2 ANQGSEA. There are 12 residues in the CDR3. CDR3 residues: CSASMQNTEAFF. CDR3 bases: TGCAGCGCCTCTATGCAGAACACTGAAGCTTTCTTT.

The chain joins TRBV9 to TRBJ1-1; TRBD1 might be the D (5 bases). Trimming removed 3 bases at V and 3 bases at J, with 12 bases between. The CDR3 length is 14 residues. Per germline, CDR1 SGDLS and CDR2 YYNGEE. DNA of the CDR3: TGTGCCAGCAGCGGGAATCAGGGACACACTGAAGCTTTCTTT. Amino acids: CASSGNQGHTEAFF.

The J gene is TRBJ1-4, the V gene TRBV9, with a tentative D call TRBD1 (6 bases). Trimming pared 2 bases from V and 4 bases from J, leaving 12 bases between. Germline V gene lookup returns CDR1 SGDLS and CDR2 YYNGEE. The CDR3 has 15 residues. CDR3 DNA: TGTGCCAGCAGCGTCCAGACAGGAGTTAATGAAAAACTGTTTTTT. As protein: CASSVQTGVNEKLFF.

This clone was counted a single time. This chain uses TRBV7-6 with TRBJ2-7; D is unresolved. Germline CDR1 SGHVS, CDR2 FNYEAQ. This CDR3 has 13 residues. V was trimmed by 0 bases and J by 3 bases, leaving 6 bases between them. CDR3 residues: CASSLAGNYEQYF. The CDR3 DNA is TGTGCCAGCAGCTTAGCAGGGAACTACGAGCAGTACTTC.

This clone came up once. The genes are TRBV4-1 and TRBJ2-5, with D tentatively TRBD1 (5 bases). V was trimmed by 10 bases and J by 2 bases, leaving 20 bases between them. The CDR3 length is 15 residues. CDR1 and CDR2 (germline): MGHRA, YSYEKL. CDR3 sequence (DNA): TGCGCCACCGCCCGGTCGCGACAGCCTCAAGAGACCCAGTACTTC. Translation: CATARSRQPQETQYF.

V gene TRBV30 combines with J gene TRBJ1-1, with D possibly matching TRBD1 (6 bases). With 4 bases removed from V and 6 bases from J, the gap between germline ends came to 18 bases. Germline CDR1 reads GTSNPN; CDR2 reads SVGIG (reference sequence). The CDR3 totals 14 residues. CDR3 region: CAWKWGHYSSEAFF. The CDR3 nucleotides are TGTGCCTGGAAATGGGGACACTACAGCTCTGAAGCTTTCTTT.

This chain connects TRBV7-3 to TRBJ1-1, with D hard to call. Germline assignment: CDR1 SGHTA and CDR2 FQGTGA. V lost 3 bases to trimming and J lost 2 bases, with 7 bases between them. The CDR3 totals 13 residues. Here the CDR3 DNA reads TGTGCCAGCAGCTTCCATCAAAACACTGAAGCTTTCTTT. Protein product: CASSFHQNTEAFF.

V is TRBV18 and J is TRBJ1-2; TRBD1 aligns across 8 bases. The CDR3 is 14 residues long. Germline V lookup: CDR1 KGHSH, CDR2 LQKENI. Trimming at V came to 4 bases and at J to 5 bases, leaving 6 bases not matched to a gene. This CDR3 is CASSRTGTGYGYTF. The CDR3 region has the DNA TGTGCCAGCTCACGGACTGGGACAGGTTATGGCTACACCTTC.

This clone was found a few times. V gene TRBV2 combines with J gene TRBJ1-2, with a possible D match to TRBD1 (5 bases). Trimming shortened V by 3 bases and J by 7 bases, and 6 bases separated the two germline ends. The CDR3 consists of 11 residues. The germline V gene encodes CDR1 SNHLY and CDR2 FYNNEI. CDR3 DNA: TGTGCCAGCAGTGAGACAGTTGGCTACACCTTC. This gives the protein CASSETVGYTF. The variable domain in full, with the rest retrieved from reference TRBV2 and TRBJ1-2, is EPEVTQTPSHQVTQMGQEVILRCVPISNHLYFYWYRQILGQKVEFLVSFYNNEISEKSEIFDDQFSVERPDGSNFTLKIRSTKLEDSAMYFCASSETVGYTFGSGTRLTVV.

The gene calls are TRBV7-9 and TRBJ1-5, with D tentatively TRBD1 (5 bases). The ends were cut back, 0 bases at V and 5 bases at J, with 11 bases in the middle. CDR1 is SEHNR and CDR2 is FQNEAQ in the germline V gene (reference sequence). CDR3 length equals 15 residues. DNA of the CDR3: TGTGCCAGCAGCTTAGCTAACGGGGGTGATCAGCCCCAGCATTTT. It codes for CASSLANGGDQPQHF.